This T cell receptor (beta chain) was found in a study of beta chain features in type 1 diabetes. Findings of the study overall: In all four CD4+ subsets, TCRB CDR3 length was significantly, moderately reduced in type 1 diabetes. Possibly, sequencing cDNA over-represented cells that had high TCR expression levels. Whatever favoring of shorter templates PCR might show would apply equally to patients and controls.

With respect to this clone: Its cognate antigen is unknown.

Investigators reverse transcribed all isolated RNA, so they sequenced expressed TCRB transcripts. Here immunoSEQ multiplex PCR was the method, and the copy in TCRdb shows in-frame clones only, minus some. Here the sample spans over 650,000 clones, 11% to 15% being singletons. The CDR3 is made up of 14 amino acids. Trimming pared 0 bases from V and 2 bases from J, leaving 7 bases between. The V gene's germline CDR1 is MNHEY and CDR2 SVGAGI. V is TRBV6-5 and J is TRBJ2-5; maybe TRBD2 (5 bases). This clonotype was obtained from a man between 18 and 29 years old with type 1 diabetes. Sequencing was performed on naive CD4+ T cells from blood. CDR3 in DNA: TGTGCCAGCAGTTACTCGAGGGTTCAAGAGACCCAGTACTTC. It is translated as CASSYSRVQETQYF.